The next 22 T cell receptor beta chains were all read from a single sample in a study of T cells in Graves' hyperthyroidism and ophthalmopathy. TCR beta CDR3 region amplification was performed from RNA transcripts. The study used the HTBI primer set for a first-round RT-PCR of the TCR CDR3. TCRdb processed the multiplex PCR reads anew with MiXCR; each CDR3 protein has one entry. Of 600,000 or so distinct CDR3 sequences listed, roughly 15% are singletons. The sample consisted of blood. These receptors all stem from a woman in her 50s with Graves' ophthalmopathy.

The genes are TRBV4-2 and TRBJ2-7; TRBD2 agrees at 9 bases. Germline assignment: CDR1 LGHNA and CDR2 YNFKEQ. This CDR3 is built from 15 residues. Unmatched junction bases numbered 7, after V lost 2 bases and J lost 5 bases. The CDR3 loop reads CASSQTTSGPNEQYF. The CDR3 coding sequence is TGTGCCAGCAGCCAAACCACTAGCGGGCCCAACGAGCAGTACTTC.

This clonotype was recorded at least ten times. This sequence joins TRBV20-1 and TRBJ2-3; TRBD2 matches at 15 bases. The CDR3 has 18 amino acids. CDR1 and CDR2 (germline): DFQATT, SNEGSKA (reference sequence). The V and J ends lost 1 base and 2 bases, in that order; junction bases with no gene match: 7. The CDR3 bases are TGCAGTGCTAGAGGGACTAGCGGGAGGGCCGGGTCCACAGATACGCAGTATTTT. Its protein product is CSARGTSGRAGSTDTQYF.

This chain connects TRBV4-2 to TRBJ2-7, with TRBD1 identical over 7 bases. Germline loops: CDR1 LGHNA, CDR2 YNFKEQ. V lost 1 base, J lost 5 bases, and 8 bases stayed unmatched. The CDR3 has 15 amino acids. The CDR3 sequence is CASSQVDRVFHEQYF. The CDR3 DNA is TGTGCCAGCAGCCAAGTTGACAGGGTCTTTCACGAGCAGTACTTC.

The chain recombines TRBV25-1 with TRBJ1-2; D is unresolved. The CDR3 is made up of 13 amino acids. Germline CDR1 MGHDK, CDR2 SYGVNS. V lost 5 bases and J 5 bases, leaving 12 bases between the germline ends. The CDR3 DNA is TGTGCCAGCAGTCGATTCGGCCCTTATGGCTACACCTTC. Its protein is CASSRFGPYGYTF.

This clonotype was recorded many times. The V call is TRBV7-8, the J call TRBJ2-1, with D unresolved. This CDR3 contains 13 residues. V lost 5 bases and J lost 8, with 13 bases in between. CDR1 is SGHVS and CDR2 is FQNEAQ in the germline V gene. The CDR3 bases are TGTGCCAGCAGCCAAGGGTTGGTCTATGAGCAGTTCTTC. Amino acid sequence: CASSQGLVYEQFF.

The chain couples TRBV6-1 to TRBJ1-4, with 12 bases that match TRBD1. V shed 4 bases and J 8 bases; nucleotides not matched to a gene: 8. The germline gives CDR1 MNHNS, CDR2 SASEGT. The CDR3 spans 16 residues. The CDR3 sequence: CASSAGQGAGYEKLFF. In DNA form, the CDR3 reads TGTGCCAGCAGTGCGGGACAGGGGGCCGGATACGAAAAACTGTTTTTT.

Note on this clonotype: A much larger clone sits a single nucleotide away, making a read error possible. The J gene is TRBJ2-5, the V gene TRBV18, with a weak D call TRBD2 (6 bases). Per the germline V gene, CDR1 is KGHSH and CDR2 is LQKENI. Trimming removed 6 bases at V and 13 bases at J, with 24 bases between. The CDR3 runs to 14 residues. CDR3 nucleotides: TGTGCCAGCTCCCCGCTGCGGGACTCCCAAAGTCGGTACTTC. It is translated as CASSPLRDSQSRYF.

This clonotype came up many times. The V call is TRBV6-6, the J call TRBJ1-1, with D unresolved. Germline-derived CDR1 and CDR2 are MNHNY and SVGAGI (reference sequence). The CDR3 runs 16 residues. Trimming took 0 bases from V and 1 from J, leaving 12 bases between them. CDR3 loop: CASSYSPDSWNTEAFF. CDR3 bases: TGTGCCAGCAGTTACTCCCCGGACTCATGGAACACTGAAGCTTTCTTT.

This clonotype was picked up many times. CDR3: CSAITGTSTDTQYF. The CDR3 DNA sequence: TGCAGTGCTATAACAGGGACTAGCACAGATACGCAGTATTTT. The J gene is TRBJ2-3, the V gene TRBV20-1, with D perhaps being TRBD1 or TRBD2 (6 bases each). Per the germline V gene, CDR1 is DFQATT and CDR2 is SNEGSKA (reference sequence). V lost 4 bases and J lost 0, with 11 bases in between. The CDR3 extends over 14 amino acids.

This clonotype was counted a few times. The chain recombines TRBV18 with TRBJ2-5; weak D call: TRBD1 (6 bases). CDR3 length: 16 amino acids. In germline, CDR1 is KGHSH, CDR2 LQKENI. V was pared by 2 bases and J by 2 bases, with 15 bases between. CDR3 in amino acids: CASSPRPGASQETQYF. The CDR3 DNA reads TGTGCCAGCTCACCAAGGCCAGGGGCATCACAAGAGACCCAGTACTTC.

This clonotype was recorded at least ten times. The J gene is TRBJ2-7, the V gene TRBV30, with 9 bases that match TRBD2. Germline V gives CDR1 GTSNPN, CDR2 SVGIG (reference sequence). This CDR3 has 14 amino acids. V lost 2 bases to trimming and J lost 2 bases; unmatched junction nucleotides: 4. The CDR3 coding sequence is TGTGCCTGGAGTCAACTAGCGGGTACCTACGAGCAGTACTTC. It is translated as CAWSQLAGTYEQYF.

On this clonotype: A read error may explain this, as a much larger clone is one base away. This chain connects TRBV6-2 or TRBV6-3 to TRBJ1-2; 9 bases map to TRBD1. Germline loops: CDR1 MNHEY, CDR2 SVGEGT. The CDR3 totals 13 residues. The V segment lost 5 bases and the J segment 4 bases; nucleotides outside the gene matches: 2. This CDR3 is CASSDRGFYGYTF. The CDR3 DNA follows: TGTGCCAGCAGTGACAGGGGGTTCTATGGCTACACCTTC.

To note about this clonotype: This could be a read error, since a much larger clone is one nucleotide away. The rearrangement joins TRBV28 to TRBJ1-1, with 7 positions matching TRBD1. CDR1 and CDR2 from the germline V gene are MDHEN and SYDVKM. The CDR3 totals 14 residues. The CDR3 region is CASSYRGQNAEAFF. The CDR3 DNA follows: TGTGCCAGCAGTTACCGGGGACAGAACGCTGAAGCTTTCTTT.

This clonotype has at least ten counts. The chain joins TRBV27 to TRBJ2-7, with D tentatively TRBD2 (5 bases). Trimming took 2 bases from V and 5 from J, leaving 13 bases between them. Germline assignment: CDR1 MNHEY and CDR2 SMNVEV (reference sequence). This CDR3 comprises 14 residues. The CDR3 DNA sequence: TGTGCCAGCAGTTTAGGACTGATCCCGCACGAGCAGTACTTC. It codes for CASSLGLIPHEQYF.

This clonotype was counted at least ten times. CDR3 residues: CASSQGARGRETQYF. CDR3 DNA sequence: TGTGCCAGCAGCCAAGGGGCCAGGGGACGTGAGACCCAGTACTTC. The J gene is TRBJ2-5, the V gene TRBV14; tentatively, D is TRBD1 (6 bases). CDR1 and CDR2 (germline): SGHDN, FVKESK. V shed 1 base and J shed 5 bases, with 14 bases lying between them. This CDR3 spans 15 amino acids.

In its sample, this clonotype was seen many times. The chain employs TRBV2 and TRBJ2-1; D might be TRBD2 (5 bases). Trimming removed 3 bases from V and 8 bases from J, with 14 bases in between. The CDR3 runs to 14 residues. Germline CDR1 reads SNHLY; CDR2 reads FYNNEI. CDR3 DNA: TGTGCCAGCAGTGATGCTAGCCGGGGAGATGAGCAGTTCTTC. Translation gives CASSDASRGDEQFF.

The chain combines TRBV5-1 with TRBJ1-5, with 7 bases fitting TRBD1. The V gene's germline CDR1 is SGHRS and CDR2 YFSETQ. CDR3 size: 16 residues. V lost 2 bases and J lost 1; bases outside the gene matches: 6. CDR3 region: CASSLTGAGSNQPQHF. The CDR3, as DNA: TGCGCCAGCAGCTTAACAGGGGCGGGGAGCAATCAGCCCCAGCATTTT. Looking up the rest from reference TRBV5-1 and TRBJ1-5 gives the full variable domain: KAGVTQTPRYLIKTRGQQVTLSCSPISGHRSVSWYQQTPGQGLQFLFEYFSETQRNKGNFPGRFSGRQFSNSRSEMNVSTLELGDSALYLCASSLTGAGSNQPQHFGDGTRLSIL.

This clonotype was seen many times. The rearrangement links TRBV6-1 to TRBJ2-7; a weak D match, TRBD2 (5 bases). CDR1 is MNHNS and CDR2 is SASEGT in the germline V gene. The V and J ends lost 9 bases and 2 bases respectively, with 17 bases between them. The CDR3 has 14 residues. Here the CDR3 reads CASREQAYAYEQYF. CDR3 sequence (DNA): TGTGCCAGTAGGGAGCAGGCCTACGCCTACGAGCAGTACTTC.

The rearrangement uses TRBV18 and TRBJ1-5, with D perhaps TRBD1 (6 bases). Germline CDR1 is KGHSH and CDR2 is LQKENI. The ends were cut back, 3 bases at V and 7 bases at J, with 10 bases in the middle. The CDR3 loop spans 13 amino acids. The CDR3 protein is CASSPPTGQPQHF. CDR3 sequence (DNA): TGTGCCAGCTCACCGCCTACAGGGCAGCCCCAGCATTTT.

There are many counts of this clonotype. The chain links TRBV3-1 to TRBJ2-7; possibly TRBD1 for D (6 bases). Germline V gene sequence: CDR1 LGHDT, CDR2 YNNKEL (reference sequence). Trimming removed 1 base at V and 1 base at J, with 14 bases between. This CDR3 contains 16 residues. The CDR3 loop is CASSQAALDSSYEQYF. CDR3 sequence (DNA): TGTGCCAGCAGCCAAGCGGCCCTGGACAGTTCCTACGAGCAGTACTTC.

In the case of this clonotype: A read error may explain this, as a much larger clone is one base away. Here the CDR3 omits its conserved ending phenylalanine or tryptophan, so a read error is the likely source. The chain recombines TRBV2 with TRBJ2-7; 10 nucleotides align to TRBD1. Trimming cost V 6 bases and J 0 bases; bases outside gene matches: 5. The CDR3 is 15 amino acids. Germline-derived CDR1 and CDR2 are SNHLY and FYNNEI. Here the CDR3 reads CASRTGTGVSYEQYS. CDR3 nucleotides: TGTGCCAGCAGAACCGGGACAGGGGTCTCCTACGAGCAGTACTCC.

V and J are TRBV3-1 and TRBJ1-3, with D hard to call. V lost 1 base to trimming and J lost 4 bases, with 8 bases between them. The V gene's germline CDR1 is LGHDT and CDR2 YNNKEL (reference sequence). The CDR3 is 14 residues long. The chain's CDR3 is CASSQGLTGNTIYF. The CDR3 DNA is TGTGCCAGCAGCCAAGGACTCACGGGAAACACCATATATTTT.